This is a list of T cell receptor beta chains from one sample in a study of regulatory T cells in long-lasting Graves disease. One entry per CDR3 protein, called by TCRdb with MiXCR from the multiplex PCR reads. Of some 230,000 distinct CDR3 sequences in the sample, about 16% were seen once. Sequenced material: peripheral blood mononuclear cells (PBMCs), taken at new diagnosis, from a patient treated with antithyroid drugs. These receptors all stem from a female donor with Graves disease. Each CDR3 is given without its conserved first and last residue.

TRBV3-1 | ASSQGAGLAVYEQY
TRBV2 | ASSFSVSDTQY
TRBV27 | ASSFEPRGTQY
TRBV18 | ASSPDSPYGYT
TRBV19 | ASSPRQGASDGQY
TRBV28 | ASSLILLTGGARGYT
TRBV11-2 | ASSWRLAWETQY
TRBV6-7 | ASSYEGHTYGYT
TRBV6-1 | ASSRPGQGRSSNQPQH
TRBV6-2/TRBV6-3 | ASSLPFGVAGEKRETQY
TRBV24-1 | ATSDLIGGGGYT
TRBV11-2 | ASSRTTGANTEAF
TRBV30 | AWSVGTGGFTDTQY
TRBV11-2 | ASSLVMSGANVLT
TRBV29-1 | STRDSINIQY
TRBV20-1 | SARASENTGELF
TRBV5-1 | ASSFGGSIYEQY
TRBV7-2 | ASSAGTLTYEQY
TRBV20-1 | SARTGTGTYEQY
TRBV6-4 | ASSDSEGGYGYT
TRBV9 | ASSVEGTSGRIVTGELF
TRBV20-1 | SADRYNEQF
TRBV29-1 | SVGTSVSKNIQY